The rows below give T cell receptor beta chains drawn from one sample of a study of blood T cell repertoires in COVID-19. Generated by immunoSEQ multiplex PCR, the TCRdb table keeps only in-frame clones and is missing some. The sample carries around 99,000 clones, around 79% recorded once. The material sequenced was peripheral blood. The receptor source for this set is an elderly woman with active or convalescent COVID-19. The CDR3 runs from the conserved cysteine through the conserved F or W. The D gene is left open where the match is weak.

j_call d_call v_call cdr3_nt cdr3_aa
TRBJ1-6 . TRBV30 TGTGCCTGGAGTGTACCGGGCAGGGCGCCCCTCCACTTT CAWSVPGRAPLHF
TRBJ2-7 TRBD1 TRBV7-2 TGTGCCAGCAGCTCGACAGGGGTTTACGAGCAGTACTTC CASSSTGVYEQYF
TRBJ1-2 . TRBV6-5 TGTGCCAGCAGCCCCGGGGGAGGGTTCTATGGCTACACCTTC CASSPGGGFYGYTF
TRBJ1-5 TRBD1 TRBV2 TGTGCCAGCAGTGAAGCGATACAGGGGGCCCATCAGCCCCAGCATTTT CASSEAIQGAHQPQHF
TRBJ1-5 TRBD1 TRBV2 TGTGCCAGCAGTGAACCCAGGGGGAATGAGTTTTATCAGCCCCAGCATTTT CASSEPRGNEFYQPQHF
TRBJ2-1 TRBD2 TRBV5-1 TGTGCCAGCAGCTCGGGACTAGCGGGATATGATGAGCAGTTCTTC CASSSGLAGYDEQFF
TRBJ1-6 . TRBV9 TGTGCCAGCAGCGCGTCTGGAAGGGGGAATTCACCCCTCCACTTT CASSASGRGNSPLHF
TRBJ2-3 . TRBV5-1 TGTGCCAGCAGCGCAAGCTTGACAGAGGAAGATACGCAGTATTTT CASSASLTEEDTQYF
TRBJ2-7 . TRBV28 TGTGCCAGCAGTCCAACTCCCCCGCCGTTCCACGAGCAGTACTTC CASSPTPPPFHEQYF
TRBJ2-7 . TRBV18 TGTGCCAGCTCACCAAATCAGGCGGGATCAGGCGAGCAGTACTTC CASSPNQAGSGEQYF
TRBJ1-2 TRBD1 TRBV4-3 TGCGCCAGCAGCCAAGAGGGGACAGGGTCGAACTATGGCTACACCTTC CASSQEGTGSNYGYTF